The T cell receptor (beta chain) under discussion was sequenced for a study of long-term antiretroviral therapy in people with HIV. This was the immunoSEQ v3.0 assay at survey level. TCRdb's copy holds only in-frame clones and misses some; the assay was immunoSEQ multiplex PCR. The sample holds about 19,000 clones, roughly 79% seen once. Whole-study findings and limits: Pre-ART clonal expansion yielded clones that dominated the repertoire at all time points.

A note on this clone: Antigen unknown.

V lost 7 bases, J lost 0 bases, and 4 bases lay in between. CDR1 KGHSH and CDR2 LQKENI come from the germline V gene. The CDR3 loop spans 13 amino acids. The chain is built from TRBV18 and TRBJ2-6; D is ambiguous. The clonotype originates from a man aged 50 to 59 with HIV. This specimen was unsorted PBMCs, taken 2.2 years after starting antiretroviral therapy. CDR3 DNA sequence: TGTGCCAGCTTCCTCTCTGGGGCCAACGTCCTGACTTTC. It codes for CASFLSGANVLTF.